This T cell receptor (beta chain) was recorded in a study of long-term antiretroviral therapy in people with HIV. The libraries were made with immunoSEQ v3.0 at survey level. Here immunoSEQ multiplex PCR was the method, and the copy in TCRdb shows in-frame clones only, minus some. The profile covers 20,000 to 25,000 clones, with approximately 88% appearing a single time and around 16% taken by the ten largest. Study findings and constraints: Narrower CDR3 length ranges marked HIV repertoires relative to controls. Data on ART adherence, viral resistance or therapy changes were unavailable.

To note about this clone: As yet, its antigen is unknown.

Participants living with HIV all received treatment in the United States. Cryopreserved PBMC, at roughly 0.85-11 million per sample, were present before DNA extraction. The source of this sequence is a man younger than 40 with HIV. Sequences were derived from unsorted PBMCs, sampled about 4.1 years after starting antiretroviral therapy.

The CDR3 DNA reads as TGTGCCACTACGGGAGTTGGGACAGGGTTCTATGGCTACACCTTC. Translated: CATTGVGTGFYGYTF. This chain joins TRBV19 and TRBJ1-2, with TRBD1 identical over 9 bases. V lost 10 bases, J lost 4 bases, and 13 bases stayed unmatched. CDR3 length: 15 residues. The germline CDR1 and CDR2 sequences are LNHDA and SQIVND (reference sequence).